A selection of T cell receptor beta chains follows, all from one sample in a study of T cells in Graves' hyperthyroidism and ophthalmopathy. From the multiplex PCR reads, TCRdb called clonotypes with MiXCR, one entry per CDR3 protein. This table holds about 500,000 distinct CDR3 sequences, roughly a sixth found once. The sequenced sample was blood. These receptors all stem from a woman between 18 and 30 years old with Graves' ophthalmopathy. Each CDR3 is given with its conserved first and last residue. The order of the fields is V gene, J gene, clone size, D gene, CDR3 DNA, CDR3 protein. The D gene is left open where the match is weak. Expanded clones get a size class; other rows say once, few or many, or leave the size out.

TRBV7-2	TRBJ2-7	many	TRBD2	TGTGCCAGCAGCTTAGCTGCTAGCGGGCCTCTAGGCGAGCAGTACTTC	CASSLAASGPLGEQYF
TRBV5-1	TRBJ1-1	few	NA	TGCGCCAGCAGCTTGGGAGGGGTGGGGAACACTGAAGCTTTCTTT	CASSLGGVGNTEAFF
TRBV6-2/TRBV6-3	TRBJ2-6	few	NA	TGTGCCAGCAGTACTTTGGAGCCCGGGGCCAACGTCCTGACTTTC	CASSTLEPGANVLTF
TRBV13	TRBJ1-1	many	NA	TGTGCCAGCAGCTTCGGCCCGAACACTGAAGCTTTCTTT	CASSFGPNTEAFF
TRBV5-5	TRBJ1-2	NA	NA	TGTGCCAGCAGCTTGGCCGAGGTAAACTATGGCTACACCTTC	CASSLAEVNYGYTF
TRBV9	TRBJ1-6	few	NA	TGTGCCAGCAGCGTAGAGCCCGAAATAAATTCACCCCTCCACTTT	CASSVEPEINSPLHF
TRBV6-4	TRBJ2-1	many	NA	TGTGCCAGCAGTGACTCGTGGGAGAGGAATGAGCAGTTCTTC	CASSDSWERNEQFF
TRBV5-4	TRBJ1-2	few	NA	TGTGCCAGCAGCTTGGGGGGGTGGGGGAACGATGGCTACACCTTC	CASSLGGWGNDGYTF
TRBV5-6	TRBJ1-5	few	NA	TGTGCCAGCAGCTATACAGGGCCCGAGGGCAATCAGCCCCAGCATTTT	CASSYTGPEGNQPQHF
TRBV3-1	TRBJ2-3	many	NA	TGTGCCAGCAGCCAAGATCCGCTCACTGATACGCAGTATTTT	CASSQDPLTDTQYF
TRBV30	TRBJ2-3	many	NA	TGTGCCTGGAGTTCTGGAACAGATACGCAGTATTTT	CAWSSGTDTQYF
TRBV20-1	TRBJ2-5	NA	TRBD2	TGCAGTGCTAGAGAAAGTAGCGGGGGGGCCTATCCGTACTTC	CSARESSGGAYPYF
TRBV4-1	TRBJ1-2	NA	NA	TGCGCCAGCAACGAGATGGGGGGGCCTCGGTATGGCTACACCTTC	CASNEMGGPRYGYTF
TRBV29-1	TRBJ2-7	few	NA	TGCAGCGTTGAAGAACAATTCTACGAGCAGTACTTC	CSVEEQFYEQYF
TRBV7-6	TRBJ2-5	many	NA	TGTGCCAGCAGCTCGACAAAAGGACGAAACCAAGAGACCCAGTACTTC	CASSSTKGRNQETQYF
TRBV15	TRBJ1-2	few	NA	TGTGCCACCAGCAGAGATTTGTGGGGCTATGGCTACACCTTC	CATSRDLWGYGYTF
TRBV5-8	TRBJ1-2	NA	NA	TGTGCCAGCAGCTTTGAGGGAATATATGGCTACACCTTC	CASSFEGIYGYTF
TRBV7-3	TRBJ2-3	NA	NA	TGTGCCAGCAGCTCCTGGAGTGGGGGGCTGGGCACAGATACGCAGTATTTT	CASSSWSGGLGTDTQYF
TRBV10-3	TRBJ1-2	NA	NA	TGTGCCATCAGTGAGTCGGCACGAGCTAACTATGGCTACACCTTC	CAISESARANYGYTF
TRBV6-1	TRBJ1-1	few	NA	TGTGCCAGCAGTTGGCTCGGGATTCAGACAGGCCAAGAGTCAAACACTGAAGCTTTCTTT	CASSWLGIQTGQESNTEAFF
TRBV10-3	TRBJ2-3	few	NA	TGTGCCATCAGGGGCGGGGGCACAGATACGCAGTATTTT	CAIRGGGTDTQYF
TRBV20-1	TRBJ1-1	many	NA	TGCAGTGCTATTGTTCCAGGGCCTATGAACACTGAAGCTTTCTTT	CSAIVPGPMNTEAFF
TRBV5-6	TRBJ1-2	few	TRBD1	TGTGCCAGCAGCCGAGGACAGGAGACTAACTATGGCTACACCTTC	CASSRGQETNYGYTF
TRBV4-1	TRBJ2-5	NA	TRBD1	TGCGCCAGCAGCCAAACAGGGGGTGGGGAGACCCAGTACTTC	CASSQTGGGETQYF
TRBV25-1	TRBJ2-1	NA	TRBD1	TGTGCCAGCAGTGCCCAACCCGGGACAGGGCCACTCAATGAGCAGTTCTTC	CASSAQPGTGPLNEQFF
TRBV4-1	TRBJ2-1	few	NA	TGCGCCAGCAGCCAATTCGGCAATGAGCAGTTCTTC	CASSQFGNEQFF
TRBV4-1	TRBJ2-6	NA	NA	TGCGCCAGCAGCCAAGTAAGGGGTCCGAGAGCTGGGGCCAACGTCCTGACTTTC	CASSQVRGPRAGANVLTF
TRBV20-1	TRBJ1-3	NA	NA	TGCAGTGCTAGACAACAGGGACGGCCTGGAAACACCATATATTTT	CSARQQGRPGNTIYF
TRBV27	TRBJ2-7	few	TRBD2	TGTGCCAGCAGTTTACCGGGAGGGCTTGAGCAGTACTTC	CASSLPGGLEQYF
TRBV2	TRBJ2-7	many	TRBD1	TGTGCCAGCAGGACAATCGACAGGGTACGGGAGCAGTACTTC	CASRTIDRVREQYF